This T cell receptor (beta chain) was identified in a study of neurological immune-mediated disorders (dated by TCRdb to about 2019). In the study overall: Using UMI-based sequencing, the study compared peripheral blood TCR-beta repertoires from patients with HTLV-I-associated myelopathy (HAM/TSP), patients with multiple sclerosis, and healthy controls. Longitudinal samples, technical triplicates and paired sorted CD4+ and CD8+ T-cell subsets, alongside PBMC samples, were included among the roughly 96 TCR-beta libraries. Of the 68 subjects in the cohort, about 14 were HAM/TSP patients, roughly 35 were multiple sclerosis patients, and approximately 20 were healthy controls. Study-wide findings and limitations: TCR clonal expansion was highest in HAM/TSP patients and lowest in MS patients, with MS patients falling below even healthy controls. Expanded clones from different subjects shared no identical CDR3 amino acid sequences, which suggests that TCR-beta repertoires were private in all groups.

To synthesize cDNA, template-switch 5'RACE was performed with a primer carrying a 10-nucleotide random unique molecular identifier so that each TCR transcript was tagged. Every sequencing run covered 15-18 subjects and yielded more than 180 million TCR-beta sequences. The RNeasy kit was used for extraction of total RNA. The KAPA Real-time Library Amplification kit was used to amplify TCR-beta VDJ regions with primers targeting the TCR constant region and the 5'RACE anchor. A first PCR added sample indexes and Illumina adaptors, after which a second PCR increased the library yield. After Ampure bead purification, the TCR product of roughly 650 bp was size-selected on a 2% E-gel SizeSelection system. Before pooling, library quality was checked on a Bioanalyzer, concentration was measured with Qubit, and libraries were quantified with the Kapa Library Quantification kit. An Illumina HiSeq 2500 was used to sequence the libraries paired-end at 2 x 150 bp. To increase sequence diversity, roughly 23-30% phiX was spiked into each library pool. The original pipeline was this. Quality-filtered reads were processed with the UMI-based MiGEC pipeline, which removed over 75% of raw TCR sequences during error correction. VDJ genes were aligned to IMGT germline references, and clonotypes were defined by unique CDR3 amino acid sequence plus V-J genes. Clonal expansion, Shannon diversity, and CDR3 relatedness (CalcPairwiseDistances, ClusterSamples) were evaluated with VDJtools, and phylogenetic trees were built with CLCbio workbench. Using coefficient-of-variation modelling across technical triplicates, the study counted a clone as expanded if it had at least 8 unique UMIs. The raw public reads went through TCRdb reprocessing: fastp at Q25, MiXCR clone calling, in-frame beta chains kept. Entries are consolidated by CDR3 protein sequence, retaining the most common genes and DNA. The V and J calls here are based on TCRdb, not the publication. Recorded for this sample are tens of thousands of distinct CDR3 sequences; around 6% of them occurred a single time. Together, the top ten hold about 48% of the sample.

Blood bank volunteers in Maryland, USA served as the healthy controls. For sorted-subset TCR libraries, approximately 1 million sorted CD4+ or CD8+ T cells were used. Peripheral blood underwent Ficoll-Hypaque density gradient centrifugation to isolate PBMCs, which were then cryopreserved in liquid nitrogen. The study also sequenced paired sorted CD4+ and CD8+ subsets from healthy controls, HAM/TSP patients and MS patients. Including the terminal cysteine and phenylalanine, the CDR3 comprises 15 residues. Only CDR3 DNA is held: 45 bases, read in frame from base 1. V is cut back by 7 bases and J by 4 bases, with 9 bases in the junction unmatched. The germline V gene encodes CDR1 MNHEY and CDR2 SVGAGI. This clonotype was found many times. Its antigen is not yet known. Base quality data are lacking; no much larger clone is found one base away.

The receptor comes from a young man in good health. The sample taken for sequencing was CD8+ T cells from blood. The receptor chain draws on TRBV6-5 and TRBJ2-5; the junction holds 10 bases that match TRBD2. The sequenced DNA: TGTGCCAGCACCCCCCTAGCGGGGGAAATAGAGACCCAGTACTTC. Its translation reads: CASTPLAGEIETQYF.